This T cell receptor (beta chain) originates from a study of T cell responses to AZD1222 COVID-19 vaccine. Overall study context: Second doses were pooled across both intervals (about 4 or about 12 weeks).

A remark on this clone: Its antigen is unidentified.

Study results and caveats: Spike as a whole was targeted by vaccine-associated CD4 TCRs, dominant at 160-218 and 743-854. When two AZD1222 doses had been given, Spike-specific TCR breadth and depth rose. Donors were largely white British and mainly female; clonal diversity was possibly underestimated.

TCRdb's table, derived via immunoSEQ multiplex PCR, lists solely in-frame clones and lacks some. Of roughly 110,000 clones listed, approximately 90% are singletons. The TCR was taken from an adult in good health. The sample consisted of peripheral blood, taken on day 0 of AZD1222 vaccination.

Here the CDR3 DNA reads TGTGCCAGCAGCCTCTACAGTACTGACTATGGCTACACCTTC. It specifies CASSLYSTDYGYTF. This rearrangement joins TRBV3-1 (or the pseudogene TRBV3-2) to TRBJ1-2; unclear D gene. From germline, CDR1 is LGHDT and CDR2 YNNKEL (reference sequence). V gave up 4 bases and J gave up 3 bases, with 12 bases separating them. This CDR3 comprises 14 residues.